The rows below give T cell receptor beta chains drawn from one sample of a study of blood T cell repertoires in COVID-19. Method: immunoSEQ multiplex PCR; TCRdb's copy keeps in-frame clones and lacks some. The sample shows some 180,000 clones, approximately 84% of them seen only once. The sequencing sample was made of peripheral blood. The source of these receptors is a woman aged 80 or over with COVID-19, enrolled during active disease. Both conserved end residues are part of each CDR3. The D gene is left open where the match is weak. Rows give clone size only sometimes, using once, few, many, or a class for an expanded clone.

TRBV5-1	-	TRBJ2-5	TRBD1	CASSLLGGASETQYF	TGCGCCAGCAGCTTGCTAGGGGGCGCATCAGAGACCCAGTACTTC
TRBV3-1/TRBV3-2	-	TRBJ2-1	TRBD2	CASSQGGILAGSGNEQFF	TGTGCCAGCAGCCAAGGGGGTATACTAGCGGGGTCGGGCAATGAGCAGTTCTTC
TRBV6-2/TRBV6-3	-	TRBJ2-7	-	CASSFERPAYEQYF	TGTGCCAGCAGTTTTGAGCGGCCCGCCTACGAGCAGTACTTC
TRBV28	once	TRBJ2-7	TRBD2	CASSLGGEHEQYF	TGTGCCAGCAGCCTGGGGGGGGAACACGAGCAGTACTTC
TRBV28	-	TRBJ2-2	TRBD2	CASSLLGLQNTGELFF	TGTGCCAGCAGTTTGCTGGGACTACAAAACACCGGGGAGCTGTTTTTT
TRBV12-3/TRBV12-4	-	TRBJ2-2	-	CASSQLTGELFF	TGTGCCAGCAGTCAATTGACCGGGGAGCTGTTTTTT
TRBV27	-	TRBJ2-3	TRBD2	CASSLPLAGGTDTQYF	TGTGCCAGCAGTTTACCCCTAGCGGGAGGCACAGATACGCAGTATTTT
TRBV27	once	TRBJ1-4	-	CASSPGGSNEKLFF	TGTGCCAGCAGTCCTGGGGGGAGTAATGAAAAACTGTTTTTT
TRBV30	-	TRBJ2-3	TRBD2	CAWEWRGGQYF	TGTGCCTGGGAATGGCGGGGGGGGCAGTATTTT
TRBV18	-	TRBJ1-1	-	CASSPRGTGGSGAFF	TGTGCCAGCTCACCCCGGGGCACCGGAGGGTCCGGAGCTTTCTTT
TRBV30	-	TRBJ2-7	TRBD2	CAWSVPTGGADEQYF	TGTGCCTGGAGTGTACCTACGGGGGGGGCGGATGAGCAGTACTTC
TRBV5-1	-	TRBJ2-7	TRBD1	CASSLEGTGVNEQYF	TGCGCCAGCAGCTTGGAGGGGACAGGGGTGAACGAGCAGTACTTC
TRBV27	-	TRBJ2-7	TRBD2	CASSLSRGGLYEQYF	TGTGCCAGCAGTTTATCACGGGGGGGCCTCTACGAGCAGTACTTC
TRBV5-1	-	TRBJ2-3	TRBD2	CASSLGVAGSTDTQYF	TGCGCCAGCAGCTTGGGGGTAGCGGGAAGCACAGATACGCAGTATTTT
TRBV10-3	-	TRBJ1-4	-	CAISAGAPNEKLFF	TGTGCCATCAGTGCAGGGGCCCCCAATGAAAAACTGTTTTTT
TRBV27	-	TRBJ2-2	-	CASSLGVWTDNTGELFF	TGTGCCAGCAGTTTAGGGGTGTGGACAGACAACACCGGGGAGCTGTTTTTT
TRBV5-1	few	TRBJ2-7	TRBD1	CASSRTGGSHEQYF	TGCGCCAGCTCCAGGACAGGGGGCAGTCACGAGCAGTACTTC
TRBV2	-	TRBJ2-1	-	CASSLRGYYNEQFF	TGTGCCAGCAGTCTGAGGGGGTATTACAATGAGCAGTTCTTC
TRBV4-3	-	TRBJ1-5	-	CASSQDRGGYQPQHF	TGCGCCAGCAGCCAAGATCGAGGGGGTTATCAGCCCCAGCATTTT
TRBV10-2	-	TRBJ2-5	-	CASRNGGVETQYF	TGCGCCAGCAGAAATGGCGGGGTGGAGACCCAGTACTTC
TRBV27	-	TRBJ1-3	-	CASSLFGSSGLSGNTIYF	TGTGCCAGCAGTTTATTCGGGAGTTCGGGGTTATCTGGAAACACCATATATTTT
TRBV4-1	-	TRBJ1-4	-	CASSQVAGAGEKLFF	TGCGCCAGCAGCCAAGTAGCGGGGGCCGGTGAAAAACTGTTTTTT
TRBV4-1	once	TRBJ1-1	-	CASSQEITVRDTEAFF	TGCGCCAGCAGCCAAGAAATCACCGTCCGAGACACTGAAGCTTTCTTT
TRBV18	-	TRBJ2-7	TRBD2	CASSTTREGHEQYF	TGTGCCAGCTCAACCACGCGGGAGGGCCACGAGCAGTACTTC
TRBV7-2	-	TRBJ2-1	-	CASSLGYFNYNEQFF	TGTGCCAGCAGCTTAGGGTACTTTAACTACAATGAGCAGTTCTTC
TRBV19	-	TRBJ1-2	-	CASKGRWDSHFYGYTF	TGTGCCAGTAAGGGCCGTTGGGACTCCCACTTCTATGGCTACACCTTC
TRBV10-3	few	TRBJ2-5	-	CAISEWPQETQYF	TGTGCCATCAGTGAGTGGCCGCAAGAGACCCAGTACTTC
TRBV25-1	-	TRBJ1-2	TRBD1	CASSEFRQGADGYTF	TGTGCCAGCAGTGAATTTAGGCAGGGGGCAGATGGCTACACCTTC
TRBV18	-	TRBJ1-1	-	CASSPIQDTEAFF	TGTGCCAGCTCACCAATTCAGGACACTGAAGCTTTCTTT
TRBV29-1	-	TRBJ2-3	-	CSVDYRVFRADTQYF	TGCAGCGTTGATTACAGGGTTTTTCGCGCAGATACGCAGTATTTT
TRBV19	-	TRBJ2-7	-	CASSITGRLYEQYF	TGTGCCAGTAGTATAACAGGGCGCCTATACGAGCAGTACTTC
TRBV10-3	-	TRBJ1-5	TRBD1	CAISDLGQGEKPQHF	TGTGCCATCAGTGACTTGGGTCAGGGGGAGAAGCCCCAGCATTTT
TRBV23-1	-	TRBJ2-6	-	CASSQLSVQASSGANVLTF	TGCGCCAGCAGTCAATTGTCGGTCCAGGCCAGCTCTGGGGCCAACGTCCTGACTTTC
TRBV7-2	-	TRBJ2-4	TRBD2	CASSRASGGAPNIQYF	TGTGCCAGCAGCCGGGCTAGCGGGGGGGCTCCAAACATTCAGTACTTC
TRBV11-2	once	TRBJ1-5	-	CASNAGAYYSNQPQHF	TGTGCCAGCAACGCGGGCGCTTACTATAGCAATCAGCCCCAGCATTTT
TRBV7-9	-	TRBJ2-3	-	CASSPQGTATHTQYF	TGTGCCAGCAGCCCGCAGGGAACGGCCACACATACGCAGTATTTT
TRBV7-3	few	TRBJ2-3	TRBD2	CASSLGPGGSEDTQYF	TGTGCCAGCAGTCTAGGGCCGGGAGGATCGGAAGATACGCAGTATTTT
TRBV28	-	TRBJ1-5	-	CASSLVGSYQPQHF	TGTGCCAGCAGTTTGGTGGGTAGCTATCAGCCCCAGCATTTT
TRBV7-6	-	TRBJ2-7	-	CASSLQSANYEQYF	TGTGCCAGCAGCTTACAATCTGCGAACTACGAGCAGTACTTC
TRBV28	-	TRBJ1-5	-	CASSSTILVLGNQPQHF	TGTGCCAGCAGTTCCACTATCTTGGTGTTGGGCAATCAGCCCCAGCATTTT
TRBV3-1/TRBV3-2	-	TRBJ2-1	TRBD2	CASSPITSGGVRGEQFF	TGTGCCAGCAGCCCCATAACTAGCGGGGGAGTCCGGGGGGAGCAGTTCTTC
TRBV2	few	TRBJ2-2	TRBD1	CASSAQGASITGELFF	TGTGCCAGCAGTGCTCAGGGGGCAAGCATAACCGGGGAGCTGTTTTTT
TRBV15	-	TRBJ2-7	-	CATSRDLAFYEQYF	TGTGCCACCAGCAGAGATTTGGCTTTCTACGAGCAGTACTTC
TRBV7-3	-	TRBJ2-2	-	CASTPGVHGELFF	TGTGCCAGCACCCCGGGGGTTCATGGGGAGCTGTTTTTT
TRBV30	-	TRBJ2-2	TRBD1	CAWSRVQGVGELFF	TGTGCCTGGAGTCGAGTGCAGGGGGTCGGGGAGCTGTTTTTT
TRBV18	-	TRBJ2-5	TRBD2	CASSPGGLAGSRWETQYF	TGTGCCAGCTCACCAGGGGGACTAGCGGGATCGCGGTGGGAGACCCAGTACTTC
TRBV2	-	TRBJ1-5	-	CASSLRQYSNQPQHF	TGTGCCAGCAGCCTCCGACAGTATAGCAATCAGCCCCAGCATTTT
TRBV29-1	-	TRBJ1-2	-	CSVEDWQGTHGYTF	TGCAGCGTTGAAGACTGGCAGGGGACCCATGGCTACACCTTC
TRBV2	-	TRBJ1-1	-	CASSRQLNTEAFF	TGTGCCAGCAGTCGACAGTTGAACACTGAAGCTTTCTTT
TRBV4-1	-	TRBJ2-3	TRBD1	CASSQEGQGVADTQYF	TGCGCCAGCAGCCAAGAAGGGCAGGGGGTTGCAGATACGCAGTATTTT
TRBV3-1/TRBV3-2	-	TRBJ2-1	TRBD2	CASSPSGGYNEQFF	TGTGCCAGCAGCCCGTCGGGGGGGTACAATGAGCAGTTCTTC
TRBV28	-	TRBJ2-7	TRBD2	CASRSTSGIIYEQYF	TGTGCCAGCAGGTCCACTAGCGGGATTATCTACGAGCAGTACTTC
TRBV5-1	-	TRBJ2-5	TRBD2	CASSLWTSGGETQYF	TGCGCCAGCAGCCTATGGACTAGCGGGGGCGAGACCCAGTACTTC
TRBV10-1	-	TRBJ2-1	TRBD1	CASSESHRKRQGWVQFF	TGCGCCAGCAGTGAGTCTCACAGAAAACGACAGGGTTGGGTGCAGTTCTTC